This is a list of T cell receptor beta chains from one sample in a study of blood T cells in healthy people across ages. TCRdb re-analysed the 5' RACE reads in MiXCR, keeping a single row per CDR3 protein. Of more than 650,000 distinct CDR3 sequences listed, approximately 21% were seen once; the top ten hold less than 25%. Input material: blood. These receptors originate from a man between 65 and 85 years old in good health. CDR3s include the opening cysteine and the closing phenylalanine or tryptophan. The D gene is left open where the match is weak. Clone sizes are given selectively: once, few, many, or a class where the clone is expanded.

>TRBV7-9|TRBD1|TRBJ1-2|NA
TGTGCCAGCAGCGGACAGGGAGTAAACTATGGCTACACCTTC
CASSGQGVNYGYTF
>TRBV5-1|NA|TRBJ2-5|few
TGCGCCAGCAGCTTGCCAGGGATGCAAGAGACCCAGTACTTC
CASSLPGMQETQYF
>TRBV29-1|TRBD2|TRBJ2-3|few
TGCAGCGTTGAAGGGGGCCGAGCTAGCGGACCCAGCACAGATACGCAGTATTTT
CSVEGGRASGPSTDTQYF
>TRBV20-1|NA|TRBJ1-2|few
TGCAGTGCTGACCAGGCCGGGGTGGTCTATGGCTACACCTTC
CSADQAGVVYGYTF
>TRBV6-1|TRBD2|TRBJ2-1|NA
TGTGCCAGCAGCTGGCTAGCGGGAGACTCTGGGAACAATGAGCAGTTCTTC
CASSWLAGDSGNNEQFF
>TRBV7-9|TRBD1|TRBJ2-1|NA
TGTGCCAGCAGCTTTGGTACAGGGGGCCATGAGCAGTTCTTC
CASSFGTGGHEQFF
>TRBV6-1|NA|TRBJ1-1|NA
TGTGCCAGCAGTGAGCAGCGGGGGAACACTGAAGCTTTCTTT
CASSEQRGNTEAFF
>TRBV12-3/TRBV12-4|NA|TRBJ2-3|NA
TGTGCCAGCACCCTACTGGGAGATACGCAGTATTTT
CASTLLGDTQYF
>TRBV20-1|NA|TRBJ1-5|NA
TGCAGTGCTACCGGACCCATCCCTAACCAGCCCCAGCATTTT
CSATGPIPNQPQHF
>TRBV7-6|NA|TRBJ1-4|NA
TGTGCCAGCAGCGTAAGCCCAACTAATGAAAAACTGTTTTTT
CASSVSPTNEKLFF
>TRBV7-2|NA|TRBJ2-1|NA
TGTGCCAGCAGCTTAGTAGCACCATACAATGAGCAGTTCTTC
CASSLVAPYNEQFF
>TRBV9|NA|TRBJ2-3|NA
TGTGCCAGCAGCGCCCTTCCGGGATCTAGCACAGATACGCAGTATTTT
CASSALPGSSTDTQYF
>TRBV7-6|NA|TRBJ2-5|few
TGTGCCAGCAGCAATACGGTTGCAGAGACCCAGTACTTC
CASSNTVAETQYF
>TRBV7-9|NA|TRBJ2-5|NA
TGTGCCAGCAACCAGGTTGGGCACCAAGAGACCCAGTACTTC
CASNQVGHQETQYF
>TRBV12-3/TRBV12-4|NA|TRBJ1-4|NA
TGTGCCAGCAGTTCCTACGAGGGTGAAAAACTGTTTTTT
CASSSYEGEKLFF
>TRBV7-8|NA|TRBJ1-4|few
TGTGCCAGCAGGGGGGTGGCTAATGAAAAACTGTTTTTT
CASRGVANEKLFF
>TRBV6-1|TRBD1|TRBJ2-5|NA
TGTGCCGGGCTAACCCGCGATCCAGCCTCTTCGACAGGGGGAGAGACCCAGTACTTC
CAGLTRDPASSTGGETQYF
>TRBV6-5|NA|TRBJ2-4|NA
TGTGCCAGCAGTTCACAGGGATTGGGGCCCAAAAACATTCAGTACTTC
CASSSQGLGPKNIQYF
>TRBV6-6|TRBD2|TRBJ2-5|few
TGTGCCAGCCTCTCGCTAGCGGGGGGTCAGACCCAGTACTTC
CASLSLAGGQTQYF
>TRBV27|TRBD1|TRBJ1-2|NA
TGTGCCAGCAGTTCCCAACAGACAGGGAACTATGGCTACACCTTC
CASSSQQTGNYGYTF
>TRBV7-9|NA|TRBJ2-1|NA
TGTGCCAGCAGCCGGGAATTATGGAGCAATGAGCAGTTCTTC
CASSRELWSNEQFF
>TRBV20-1|TRBD1|TRBJ2-5|NA
TGCAGTGCTAGGGGGTCTGGGACAGGGTTGAAGACCCAGTACTTC
CSARGSGTGLKTQYF
>TRBV5-1|NA|TRBJ2-1|NA
TGCGCCAGCAGCTTTCTTTCCTACAATGAGCAGCTCTTC
CASSFLSYNEQLF
>TRBV20-1|TRBD1|TRBJ1-5|few
TGCAGTGCTAGTGGGACAGGGGGTCGGTCTAAATTCATTAGCAATCAGCCCCAGCATTTT
CSASGTGGRSKFISNQPQHF
>TRBV24-1|TRBD1|TRBJ2-7|few
TGTGCCACCAGTAGCAGGACAGGGTCTTACGAGCAGTACTTC
CATSSRTGSYEQYF
>TRBV20-1|NA|TRBJ2-7|NA
TGCAGTGCTAGAGTCGGGGGGCAGAACTACGAGCAGTACTTC
CSARVGGQNYEQYF
>TRBV6-5|TRBD2|TRBJ2-3|NA
TGTGCCAGCAGTTATAGGGCGACTAGCGGGAGTCTTACAGATACGCAGTATTTT
CASSYRATSGSLTDTQYF
>TRBV20-1|NA|TRBJ1-4|NA
TGCAGTGCTAGAGGTGGTTTTAAGGAAAAACTGTTTTTT
CSARGGFKEKLFF
>TRBV20-1|TRBD2|TRBJ2-7|once
TGCAGTGCCCTGGACTTACTAGCGGGAGGCCCCTACGAGCAGTACTTC
CSALDLLAGGPYEQYF
>TRBV14|TRBD2|TRBJ2-1|few
TGTGCCAGCAGCCAGGTCAGCGGGGCCTACTACAATGAGCAGTTCTTC
CASSQVSGAYYNEQFF
>TRBV18|NA|TRBJ1-1|many
TGTGCCAGCTCACCAGGGATGCCAGGGTCAGGGAACACTGAAGCTTTCTTT
CASSPGMPGSGNTEAFF
>TRBV7-2|NA|TRBJ1-1|few
TGTGCCAGCAGCTTAGACCGGGGGGTTGGGACTGAAGCTTTCTTT
CASSLDRGVGTEAFF
>TRBV9|TRBD1|TRBJ1-2|NA
TGTGCCAGCAGCGTAGATGTTCGGGGACAGGGGAAGGATGGCTACACCTTC
CASSVDVRGQGKDGYTF
>TRBV6-5|NA|TRBJ2-3|NA
TGTGCAACAAGGGCTAGCACAGATACGCAGTATTTT
CATRASTDTQYF
>TRBV29-1|TRBD1|TRBJ1-2|many
TGCAGCGCGGGACAGGGGGCTTATGGCTACACCTTC
CSAGQGAYGYTF
>TRBV14|NA|TRBJ2-2|many
TGTGCCAGCAGCCGGTCAAACAACGGGGAGCTGTTTTTT
CASSRSNNGELFF
>TRBV6-5|NA|TRBJ1-2|NA
TGTGCCAGCAGTGCTACAGGGCCGGCCGACTATGGCTACACCTTC
CASSATGPADYGYTF
>TRBV11-1|TRBD1|TRBJ2-7|NA
TGTGCCAGCAGCCGGGACAGGGGAAGGTACGAGCAGTACTTC
CASSRDRGRYEQYF
>TRBV3-1|NA|TRBJ1-1|few
TGTGCCAGCAGCCAAGGTCCCCAGTTGAAAGCTTTCTTT
CASSQGPQLKAFF
>TRBV7-2|NA|TRBJ2-1|NA
TGTGCCAGCAGCTTAGCTTCGGCAGGGGAGAATGAGCAGTTCTTC
CASSLASAGENEQFF
>TRBV6-6|NA|TRBJ2-3|NA
TGTGCCAGCAGTTGGGTATCGGGTAGCACAGATACGCAGTATTTT
CASSWVSGSTDTQYF
>TRBV6-4|NA|TRBJ1-2|few
TGTGCCAGCAGTGAAAAAGGGGGTATTACTGGCTACACCTTC
CASSEKGGITGYTF
>TRBV6-2/TRBV6-3|TRBD2|TRBJ2-1|NA
TGTGCCAGCAACCCGGCGACTAGCGGGAGGAATCGACCCTACAATGAGCAGTTCTTC
CASNPATSGRNRPYNEQFF
>TRBV6-2/TRBV6-3|TRBD1|TRBJ2-1|many
TGTGCCAGCAGTAACACAGGGGGCAGGGATGAGCAGTTCTTC
CASSNTGGRDEQFF
>TRBV12-3/TRBV12-4|NA|TRBJ1-1|few
TGTGCCAGCAGTGCCCGGACTACGGCGAACACTGAAGCTTTCTTT
CASSARTTANTEAFF
>TRBV10-3|TRBD2|TRBJ2-1|few
TGTGCCATCAGGGGCGGGGGAGAGAGCTCCTACAATGAGCAGTTCTTC
CAIRGGGESSYNEQFF